The 12 T cell receptor beta chains below all came from one sample that was sequenced in a study of early T cells in non-severe SARS-CoV-2 infection. Each CDR3 protein is one row after TCRdb ran MiXCR on the 5' RACE reads. The data contain over 95,000 distinct CDR3 sequences, over 15% of them singletons. The sample comprised whole blood. These receptors originate from an adult who was a healthcare worker with PCR-confirmed SARS-CoV-2 infection or an uninfected control (not recorded which).

This clonotype was recorded a few times. The CDR3 loop is CASSPGSVYEQYF. The CDR3 DNA reads TGTGCCAGCAGTCCGGGTTCCGTCTACGAGCAGTACTTC. The J gene is TRBJ2-7, the V gene TRBV11-2, with D uncertain. Germline V gives CDR1 SGHAT, CDR2 FQNNGV. Between the trimmed V and J ends, which lost 6 bases and 3 bases, there was a span of 12 bases. The CDR3 totals 13 residues.

In its sample, this clonotype was seen a few times. The V and J genes are TRBV3-1 and TRBJ1-2, with no clear D. From germline, CDR1 is LGHDT and CDR2 YNNKEL (reference sequence). Trimming removed 3 bases from V and 5 bases from J, with 10 bases in between. CDR3 size: 13 residues. In DNA form, the CDR3 reads TGTGCCAGCAGCCAGGGGTCCTTTTATGGCTACACCTTC. Protein product: CASSQGSFYGYTF.

This clonotype occurred a few times. This chain uses TRBV20-1 with TRBJ2-7; D is unresolved. CDR1 is DFQATT and CDR2 is SNEGSKA in the germline V gene (reference sequence). This CDR3 is built from 15 residues. Between the trimmed V and J ends, which lost 0 bases and 0 bases, there was a span of 12 bases. CDR3 loop: CSARDPAASSYEQYF. DNA of the CDR3: TGCAGTGCTAGAGATCCGGCGGCCAGCTCCTACGAGCAGTACTTC.

This clonotype has only a few counts. The chain carries TRBV6-2 or TRBV6-3 and TRBJ1-2; D is perhaps TRBD1 (5 bases). CDR1 MNHEY and CDR2 SVGEGT come from the germline V gene. CDR3 length: 16 amino acids. Trimming removed 8 bases at V and 0 bases at J, with 19 bases between. DNA for the CDR3: TGTGCCAGCGGAACAGGCGGAACGGGAGCTAACTATGGCTACACCTTC. Encoded protein: CASGTGGTGANYGYTF.

This chain links TRBV28 with TRBJ2-1; 8 bases are a match to TRBD2. Germline CDR1 reads MDHEN; CDR2 reads SYDVKM. V trimming: 2 bases; J trimming: 2 bases; junction bases outside the gene matches: 2. The CDR3 has 15 residues. The CDR3 region has the DNA TGTGCCAGCAGTTTACCTAGCGGGCCCTACAATGAGCAGTTCTTC. Amino acids: CASSLPSGPYNEQFF.

This clonotype showed up just once. A read error may explain this, as a much larger clone is one base away. This chain connects TRBV3-1 to TRBJ1-4, with D possibly matching TRBD1 (5 bases). Germline assignment: CDR1 LGHDT and CDR2 YNNKEL (reference sequence). The CDR3 loop spans 15 amino acids. CDR3 sequence reads: CASSHTGTFDENLFF. DNA for the CDR3: TGTGCCAGCAGCCACACCGGGACCTTCGATGAAAATCTGTTTTTT.

This chain links TRBV6-5 with TRBJ2-3; D perhaps matches TRBD2 (6 bases). Trimming removed 5 bases at V and 9 bases at J, with 12 bases between. The length of the CDR3 is 12 residues. CDR1 MNHEY and CDR2 SVGAGI come from the germline V gene. CDR3 loop: CASSATSETQYF. The CDR3, as DNA: TGTGCCAGCAGTGCGACTAGTGAAACGCAGTATTTT.

This clonotype was counted between two and nine times. The rearrangement joins TRBV5-1 to TRBJ2-5; tentative D call: TRBD2 (5 bases). Germline CDR1 SGHRS, CDR2 YFSETQ. CDR3 size: 16 residues. Trimming cost V 3 bases and J 1 base, with 16 bases left between them. The CDR3 bases are TGCGCCAGCAGCTCTGGACTGGACGCCTTCCAAGAGACCCAGTACTTC. This translates into CASSSGLDAFQETQYF.

This clonotype was found many times. The chain has TRBV12-3 or TRBV12-4 and TRBJ2-1, with D hard to call. Trimming removed 5 bases from V and 8 bases from J, with 10 bases in between. This CDR3 spans 12 amino acids. Here the CDR3 DNA reads TGTGCCAGCAGTCCTGGACCCCATGAGCAGTTCTTC. Translating it yields CASSPGPHEQFF.

A few counts support this clonotype. This rearrangement joins TRBV2 to TRBJ1-1; D may be TRBD1 (5 bases). The CDR3 is made up of 14 amino acids. CDR1 is SNHLY and CDR2 is FYNNEI in the germline V gene. Trimming removed 2 bases at V and 1 base at J, with 8 bases between. The CDR3 reads CASSEQGANTEAFF. CDR3 nucleotide sequence: TGTGCCAGCAGTGAACAAGGGGCGAACACTGAAGCTTTCTTT.

The chain employs TRBV7-2 and TRBJ2-2; possibly TRBD2 for D (5 bases). CDR1 is SGHTA and CDR2 is FQGNSA in the germline V gene. The CDR3 totals 16 residues. V gave up 10 bases and J gave up 0 bases, with 18 bases separating them. The CDR3 coding sequence is TGTGCCACCCCCCTGTCCCCAGCGGCGAACACCGGGGAGCTGTTTTTT. Translating it yields CATPLSPAANTGELFF.

The V gene is TRBV29-1, the J gene TRBJ2-2, with 9 bases fitting TRBD1. This CDR3 has 14 amino acids. Germline CDR1 is SQVTM and CDR2 is ANQGSEA. J was trimmed by 3 bases and V by 6 bases; bases with no gene match: 5. This CDR3 is CSVGQGGYTGELFF. CDR3 DNA: TGCAGCGTGGGACAGGGCGGGTACACCGGGGAGCTGTTTTTT.